The clone carrying this T cell receptor beta chain was seen ten or more times. Its antigen is not identified. It was RNA transcripts that yielded the amplified TCR beta CDR3 regions. The HTBI set primed first-round TCR CDR3 RT-PCR. Each CDR3 protein gets one entry after TCRdb re-called the multiplex PCR reads with MiXCR. The sample comprises around 300,000 distinct CDR3 sequences, nearly 15% of which are singletons, and more than 30% rests with the top ten. This sample is part of a study of T cells in Graves' hyperthyroidism and ophthalmopathy. Looked up from germline, CDR1 is MDHEN and CDR2 is SYDVKM. The CDR3 totals 13 residues. With 3 bases removed from V and 7 bases from J, the gap between germline ends came to 12 bases. Patients having uncontrolled infection, another autoimmune disease, pregnancy or lactation were not included. It was approximately 9.4 ml of fresh peripheral blood that supplied the PBMCs.

Regarding the study as a whole: Expanded thyroid clonotypes (above 0.001) were mostly also found in blood. The model forecast ophthalmopathy, anticipating it by a median roughly 6 months before onset.

The material sequenced was blood. This clonotype originated in a woman between 45 and 60 years old with Graves' hyperthyroidism that later progressed to Graves' ophthalmopathy. The chain uses TRBV28 and TRBJ1-2; D perhaps matches TRBD1 (6 bases). The CDR3 is CASSLGGGGGYTF. The CDR3 nucleotides are TGTGCCAGCAGTTTGGGAGGGGGAGGTGGCTACACCTTC.